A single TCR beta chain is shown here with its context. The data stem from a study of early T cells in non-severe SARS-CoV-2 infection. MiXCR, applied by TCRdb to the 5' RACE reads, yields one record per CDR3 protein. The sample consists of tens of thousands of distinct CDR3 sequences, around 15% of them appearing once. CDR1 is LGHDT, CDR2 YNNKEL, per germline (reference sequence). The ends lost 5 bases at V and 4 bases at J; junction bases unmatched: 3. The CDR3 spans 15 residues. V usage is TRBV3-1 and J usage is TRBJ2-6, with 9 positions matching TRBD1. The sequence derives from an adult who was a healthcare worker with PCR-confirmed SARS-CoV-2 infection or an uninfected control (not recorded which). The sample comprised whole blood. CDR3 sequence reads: CASSYRGPGANVLTF. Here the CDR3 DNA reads TGTGCCAGCAGCTACAGGGGGCCCGGGGCCAACGTCCTGACTTTC.